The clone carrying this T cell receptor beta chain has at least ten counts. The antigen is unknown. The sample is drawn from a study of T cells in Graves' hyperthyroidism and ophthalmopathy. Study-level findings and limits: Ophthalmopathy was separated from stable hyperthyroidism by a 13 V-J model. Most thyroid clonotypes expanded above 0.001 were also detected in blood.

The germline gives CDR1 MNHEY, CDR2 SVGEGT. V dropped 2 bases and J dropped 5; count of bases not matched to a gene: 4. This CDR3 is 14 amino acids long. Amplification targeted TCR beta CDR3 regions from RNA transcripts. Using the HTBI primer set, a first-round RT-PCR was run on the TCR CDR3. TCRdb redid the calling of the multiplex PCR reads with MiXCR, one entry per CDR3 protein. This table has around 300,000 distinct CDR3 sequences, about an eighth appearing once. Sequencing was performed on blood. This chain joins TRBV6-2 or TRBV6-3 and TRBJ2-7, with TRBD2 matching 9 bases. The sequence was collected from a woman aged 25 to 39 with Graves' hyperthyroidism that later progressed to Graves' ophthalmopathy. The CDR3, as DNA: TGTGCCAGCAGTTACACCGCGGGAGGGAACGAGCAGTACTTC. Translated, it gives CASSYTAGGNEQYF.